Shown below are 31 T cell receptor beta chains from a single sample sequenced in a study of blood T cell repertoires in COVID-19. Using immunoSEQ multiplex PCR, the repertoire was profiled, and TCRdb retains in-frame clones only, with some absent. The table records hundreds of thousands of clones, roughly 90% of them present only once. The sequenced sample was peripheral blood. These receptors all come from a woman between 25 and 40 years old with COVID-19, enrolled during active disease.

About this clone itself: Other DNA sequences from this sample encode an identical CDR3 as well. V gene TRBV12-3 or TRBV12-4 combines with J gene TRBJ2-3; TRBD1 might be the D (6 bases). V was shortened by 3 bases and J by 3 bases, with 7 bases between the two germline ends. The CDR3 consists of 13 residues. Here the CDR3 DNA reads TGTGCCAGCAGTTTTAGGGGGACAGATACGCAGTATTTT. This codes for CASSFRGTDTQYF.

The V gene is TRBV5-1, the J gene TRBJ2-5, with 9 nucleotides matching TRBD2. The V and J ends lost 9 bases and 5 bases, in that order; junction bases with no gene match: 14. From germline, CDR1 is SGHRS and CDR2 YFSETQ. The CDR3 has 15 residues. The CDR3 coding sequence is TGCGCCACCAATGGGGGTAGCGGGAGACACGAGACCCAGTACTTC. This codes for CATNGGSGRHETQYF.

A single count supports this clone. The V gene is TRBV6-2 or TRBV6-3, the J gene TRBJ1-6; D call uncertain. Germline V gene sequence: CDR1 MNHEY, CDR2 SVGEGT. V lost 0 bases, J lost 8 bases, and 17 bases lay in between. CDR3 length: 17 residues. CDR3 residues: CASSYSRAADYYSPLHF. The CDR3 DNA sequence: TGTGCCAGCAGTTACTCGAGGGCAGCGGATTATTATTCACCCCTCCACTTT.

This clone was seen a few times. At the DNA level, this CDR3 is encoded by other sequences in the same sample as well. CDR3 sequence reads: CASSLAKETQYF. CDR3 coding DNA: TGTGCCAGCAGCTTAGCCAAAGAGACCCAGTACTTC. The chain uses TRBV11-2 and TRBJ2-5; D is undetermined. Looked up from germline, CDR1 is SGHAT and CDR2 is FQNNGV. This CDR3 has 12 amino acids. The V gene lost 1 base and the J gene lost 3 bases, with 3 bases spanning the gap.

This clone was seen once. The chain couples TRBV19 to TRBJ1-1; 8 nucleotides match TRBD1. CDR3 size: 14 residues. With 3 bases clipped from V and 11 bases from J, the junction kept 11 bases outside the gene matches. Germline V CDR1 and CDR2: LNHDA, SQIVND (reference sequence). In DNA, the CDR3 is TGTGCCAGTAGTATGGACAGGGAAGTTGTATTGGCTTTCTTT. It yields the protein CASSMDREVVLAFF.

Only a few counts were recorded for this clone. The rearrangement joins TRBV19 to TRBJ1-5; D is unclear. Trimming pared 5 bases from V and 2 bases from J, leaving 10 bases between. In germline, CDR1 is LNHDA, CDR2 SQIVND (reference sequence). The CDR3 length is 14 residues. Here the CDR3 DNA reads TGTGCCAGTAGTCCCGCACGAGGCAATCAGCCCCAGCATTTT. Residues: CASSPARGNQPQHF.

This clone showed up just a few times. This chain uses TRBV9 with TRBJ2-5, with TRBD2 matching over 11 bases. With 2 bases clipped from V and 2 bases from J, the junction kept 8 bases outside the gene matches. Per the germline V gene, CDR1 is SGDLS and CDR2 is YYNGEE. The CDR3 has 17 residues. CDR3 protein: CASSVFSGGAYQETQYF. CDR3 DNA: TGTGCCAGCAGCGTCTTTAGCGGGGGGGCCTATCAAGAGACCCAGTACTTC.

There are a few counts of this clone. This rearrangement joins TRBV2 to TRBJ2-1, with 11 bases fitting TRBD1. Germline loops: CDR1 SNHLY, CDR2 FYNNEI. V dropped 6 bases and J dropped 1; count of bases not matched to a gene: 5. The CDR3 has 16 amino acids. The CDR3 sequence: CASSRDRGSSYNEQFF. In DNA, the CDR3 is TGTGCCAGCAGCCGGGACAGGGGGTCTTCCTACAATGAGCAGTTCTTC.

The chain couples TRBV18 to TRBJ2-5; 13 nucleotides align to TRBD2. Germline-derived CDR1 and CDR2 are KGHSH and LQKENI. V trimming: 3 bases; J trimming: 0 bases; junction bases outside the gene matches: 7. This CDR3 region has 18 residues. The CDR3 sequence is CASSPRTSGGLYQETQYF. The CDR3 DNA reads as TGTGCCAGCTCACCGAGGACTAGCGGGGGACTGTACCAAGAGACCCAGTACTTC.

This chain connects TRBV9 to TRBJ2-3, with 8 bases lining up with TRBD2. CDR1 is SGDLS, CDR2 YYNGEE, per germline. CDR3 length: 16 residues. Trimming took 0 bases from V and 2 from J; bases not matched to a gene: 5. DNA for the CDR3: TGTGCCAGCAGCGTAGAGGATAGCGGGGTCACAGATACGCAGTATTTT. Its translation is CASSVEDSGVTDTQYF.

This rearrangement joins TRBV7-9 to TRBJ2-7, with 10 bases matching TRBD2. Trimming removed 4 bases from V and 1 base from J; junction bases left unmatched: 4. CDR1 and CDR2 (germline): SEHNR, FQNEAQ (reference sequence). The CDR3 is 15 amino acids. CDR3 residues: CASSSQRGGSYEQYF. The CDR3, as DNA: TGTGCCAGCAGCTCACAGCGGGGGGGTTCCTACGAGCAGTACTTC.

The chain carries TRBV19 and TRBJ2-3, with 9 nucleotides matching TRBD2. In germline, CDR1 is LNHDA, CDR2 SQIVND (reference sequence). The CDR3 length is 16 residues. V gave up 2 bases and J gave up 1 base; unmatched junction bases: 4. The CDR3, as DNA: TGTGCCAGTAGTATAATAGCGGGAGTTGGCACAGATACGCAGTATTTT. Translated: CASSIIAGVGTDTQYF. The complete variable domain, with remaining parts taken from reference TRBV19 and TRBJ2-3, reads DGGITQSPKYLFRKEGQNVTLSCEQNLNHDAMYWYRQDPGQGLRLIYYSQIVNDFQKGDIAEGYSVSREKKESFPLTVTSAQKNPTAFYLCASSIIAGVGTDTQYFGPGTRLTVL.

This clone has a single count. The chain links TRBV5-1 to TRBJ1-5, with D uncertain. Trimming took 4 bases from V and 2 from J, leaving 10 bases between them. The CDR3 covers 14 residues. Germline CDR1 reads SGHRS; CDR2 reads YFSETQ. The CDR3 sequence: CASSVTGGNQPQHF. The CDR3 DNA reads TGCGCCAGCAGCGTAACCGGTGGCAATCAGCCCCAGCATTTT.

V is TRBV11-2 and J is TRBJ2-7; TRBD1 is a possible D gene (5 bases). Germline V CDR1 and CDR2: SGHAT, FQNNGV. The V gene lost 4 bases and the J gene lost 5 bases, with 12 bases spanning the gap. There are 13 residues in the CDR3. CDR3 region: CASSSYIRDEQYF. As DNA, the CDR3 is TGTGCCAGCAGCTCCTACATCAGGGACGAGCAGTACTTC.

The J gene is TRBJ1-6, the V gene TRBV7-9; 7 bases are a match to TRBD1. Germline loops: CDR1 SEHNR, CDR2 FQNEAQ (reference sequence). With V trimmed by 2 bases and J by 8 bases, 9 bases remained unmatched. The CDR3 spans 16 residues. CDR3 nucleotide sequence: TGTGCCAGCAGCTTAACTCAAACAGGGGTGTATTCACCCCTCCACTTT. It yields the protein CASSLTQTGVYSPLHF. The variable domain in full, with the rest retrieved from reference TRBV7-9 and TRBJ1-6, is DTGVSQNPRHKITKRGQNVTFRCDPISEHNRLYWYRQTLGQGPEFLTYFQNEAQLEKSRLLSDRFSAERPKGSFSTLEIQRTEQGDSAMYLCASSLTQTGVYSPLHFGNGTRLTVT.

About this clone: The junction departs from germline at one end; a sequencing error may be responsible. This rearrangement joins TRBV5-1 to TRBJ1-4; possible D gene TRBD1, 5 bases. Per the germline V gene, CDR1 is SGHRS and CDR2 is YFSETQ. This CDR3 is 15 amino acids long. The DNA of the CDR3 is TGCGTCAGCAGTGATACAGGCTCAACTAATGAAAAACTGTTTTTT. Protein: CVSSDTGSTNEKLFF.

The rearrangement links TRBV11-2 to TRBJ2-5; D might be TRBD2 (5 bases). Germline values: CDR1 SGHAT, CDR2 FQNNGV. V was shortened by 0 bases and J by 2 bases, with 16 bases between the two germline ends. This CDR3 is built from 17 residues. The CDR3, as DNA: TGTGCCAGCAGCTTAGATCGCGCGGGTAGGCAACAAGAGACCCAGTACTTC. This codes for CASSLDRAGRQQETQYF. The entire variable domain, with the rest obtained from reference TRBV11-2 and TRBJ2-5, is as follows: EAGVAQSPRYKIIEKRQSVAFWCNPISGHATLYWYQQILGQGPKLLIQFQNNGVVDDSQLPKDRFSAERLKGVDSTLKIQPAKLEDSAVYLCASSLDRAGRQQETQYFGPGTRLLVL.

This chain uses TRBV7-2 with TRBJ2-5, with 13 bases that match TRBD2. This CDR3 region has 16 residues. Germline V gives CDR1 SGHTA, CDR2 FQGNSA. The junction had 8 bases not matched to a gene; V was cut back by 5 bases and J by 5 bases. As DNA, the CDR3 is TGTGCCAGCAGCCCCTCCAGGGGACTAGCGGGGGAGACCCAGTACTTC. Its protein is CASSPSRGLAGETQYF.

This clone was detected only once. This rearrangement joins TRBV10-3 to TRBJ1-2, with 7 nucleotides matching TRBD1. The trim removed 9 bases at V and 0 bases at J, leaving 4 bases unmatched. The CDR3 consists of 13 residues. The germline V gene has CDR1 ENHRY and CDR2 SYGVKD. The CDR3 region has the DNA TGTGCCATAACTACAGGGGCTAACTATGGCTACACCTTC. This encodes CAITTGANYGYTF.

The chain joins TRBV7-8 to TRBJ1-1; 9 bases line up with TRBD1. With 3 bases clipped from V and 4 bases from J, the junction kept 9 bases outside the gene matches. Germline V gene sequence: CDR1 SGHVS, CDR2 FQNEAQ. This CDR3 is built from 16 residues. In nucleotides, the CDR3 is TGTGCCAGCAGCTTTCCACAGGGGGCAGGGAGCACTGAAGCTTTCTTT. As protein: CASSFPQGAGSTEAFF.

The V and J genes are TRBV10-3 and TRBJ2-7; TRBD2 agrees at 7 bases. V shed 0 bases and J 6 bases; nucleotides not matched to a gene: 11. Germline CDR1 reads ENHRY; CDR2 reads SYGVKD. This CDR3 contains 16 residues. The CDR3 DNA follows: TGTGCCATCAGTGAGTCCATTAGCGGGCCCTCCCGCGAGCAGTACGTC. Its translation: CAISESISGPSREQYV.

The chain uses TRBV29-1 and TRBJ1-5; no reliable D call. This CDR3 contains 15 residues. Trimming pared 1 base from V and 0 bases from J, leaving 10 bases between. CDR1 and CDR2 (germline): SQVTM, ANQGSEA. The CDR3 DNA sequence: TGCAGCGTTGAAGGGGCAGATTATAGCAATCAGCCCCAGCATTTT. The encoded protein is CSVEGADYSNQPQHF.

V gene TRBV27 combines with J gene TRBJ1-1; the match to TRBD1 covers 7 bases. CDR1 is MNHEY, CDR2 SMNVEV, per germline (reference sequence). V gave up 5 bases and J gave up 1 base; unmatched junction bases: 4. The CDR3 spans 14 residues. CDR3 in amino acids: CASSPGTANTEAFF. The CDR3, as DNA: TGTGCCAGCAGTCCCGGGACAGCGAACACTGAAGCTTTCTTT.

The chain couples TRBV19 to TRBJ2-5; D is possibly TRBD2 (7 bases). This CDR3 is built from 17 residues. CDR1 and CDR2 (germline): LNHDA, SQIVND (reference sequence). The germline V and J ends were trimmed by 9 bases and 4 bases, with 27 bases remaining between them. The CDR3 sequence: CASEGGDQTTNLETQYF. CDR3 DNA sequence: TGTGCCAGCGAAGGGGGGGACCAGACCACCAATTTAGAGACCCAGTACTTC.

The V and J genes are TRBV3-1 (or the pseudogene TRBV3-2) and TRBJ1-4; no clear D gene. The length of the CDR3 is 14 residues. CDR1 and CDR2 from the germline V gene are LGHDT and YNNKEL (reference sequence). V was clipped by 1 base and J by 1 base, with 4 bases between them. DNA of the CDR3: TGTGCCAGCAGCCAAGGTAGAACTAATGAAAAACTGTTTTTT. Its protein is CASSQGRTNEKLFF.

The genes are TRBV11-2 and TRBJ2-1, with 13 bases aligning to TRBD2. The CDR3 is made up of 16 amino acids. J was trimmed by 7 bases and V by 5 bases; bases with no gene match: 8. Germline assignment: CDR1 SGHAT and CDR2 FQNNGV. Here the CDR3 DNA reads TGTGCCAGCAGCCGGGTTTGGACTAGCGGGAGTAATGAGCAGTTCTTC. It specifies CASSRVWTSGSNEQFF. Full variable domain (rest looked up from reference TRBV11-2 and TRBJ2-1): EAGVAQSPRYKIIEKRQSVAFWCNPISGHATLYWYQQILGQGPKLLIQFQNNGVVDDSQLPKDRFSAERLKGVDSTLKIQPAKLEDSAVYLCASSRVWTSGSNEQFFGPGTRLTVL.

V and J are TRBV2 and TRBJ2-2; D is ambiguous. The CDR3 is 13 residues long. Per germline, CDR1 SNHLY and CDR2 FYNNEI. The V end lost 3 bases, the J end lost 4 bases, and 6 bases lay between the germline ends. This CDR3 reads CASSERVTGELFF. CDR3 coding DNA: TGTGCCAGCAGTGAGCGAGTCACCGGGGAGCTGTTTTTT.

The chain has TRBV19 and TRBJ2-3; maybe TRBD2 (6 bases). The V end was cut by 6 bases, the J end by 1 base, with 14 bases between. CDR3 length: 15 amino acids. Germline lookup yields CDR1 LNHDA and CDR2 SQIVND (reference sequence). As DNA, the CDR3 is TGTGCCAGTAGACAGAGGCGGGGAGGCACAGATACGCAGTATTTT. Translation: CASRQRRGGTDTQYF.

The gene calls are TRBV19 and TRBJ2-1; TRBD2 matches at 8 bases. The CDR3 totals 16 residues. V trimming: 2 bases; J trimming: 4 bases; junction bases outside the gene matches: 7. Germline V lookup: CDR1 LNHDA, CDR2 SQIVND (reference sequence). CDR3 sequence: CASSIQQTGGYNEQFF. CDR3 coding DNA: TGTGCCAGTAGTATACAGCAAACGGGAGGGTACAATGAGCAGTTCTTC.

J is TRBJ2-2 and V is TRBV5-5; maybe TRBD1 (5 bases). The V gene lost 1 base and the J gene lost 6 bases, with 10 bases spanning the gap. The CDR3 contains 14 residues. In germline, CDR1 is SGHKS, CDR2 YYEKEE (reference sequence). This CDR3 reads CASSLPGRPGELFF. In DNA, the CDR3 is TGTGCCAGCAGCTTGCCAGGGCGGCCCGGGGAGCTGTTTTTT.

This chain links TRBV7-2 with TRBJ2-5; TRBD2 agrees at 11 bases. The CDR3 spans 16 residues. Losses at the gene ends were 3 bases for V and 7 bases for J; bases not matched to a gene: 10. Germline V gene sequence: CDR1 SGHTA, CDR2 FQGNSA. The CDR3 DNA is TGTGCCAGCAGCTTGATAGCGGGAGGGCCCTTCGGGACCCAGTACTTC. Its protein product is CASSLIAGGPFGTQYF.